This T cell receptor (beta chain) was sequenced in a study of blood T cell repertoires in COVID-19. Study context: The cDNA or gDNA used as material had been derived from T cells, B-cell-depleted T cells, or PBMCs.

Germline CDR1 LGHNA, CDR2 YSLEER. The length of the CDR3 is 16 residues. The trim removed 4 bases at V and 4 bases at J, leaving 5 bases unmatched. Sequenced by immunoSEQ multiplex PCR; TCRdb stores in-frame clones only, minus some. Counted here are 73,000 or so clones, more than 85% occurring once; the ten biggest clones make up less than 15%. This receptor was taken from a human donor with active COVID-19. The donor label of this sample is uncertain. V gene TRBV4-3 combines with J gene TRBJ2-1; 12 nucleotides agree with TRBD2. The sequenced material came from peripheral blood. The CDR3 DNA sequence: TGCGCCAGCAGCCGACTAGCGGGAGACCCTTACAATGAGCAGTTCTTC. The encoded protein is CASSRLAGDPYNEQFF.